This T cell receptor (beta chain) was sequenced in a study of control samples from healthy donors and cancer patients. The CDR3 extends over 12 amino acids. Looked up from germline, CDR1 is ENHRY and CDR2 is SYGVKD. Trimming stripped 4 bases from V and 10 bases from J, with 8 bases between. Assay used: immunoSEQ multiplex PCR; TCRdb lists only in-frame clones, some missing. Found here are about 190,000 clones; the top ten clones hold more than 2%. The chain links TRBV10-3 to TRBJ1-6; tentatively, D is TRBD1 (6 bases). The specimen sequenced was blood. This clonotype originated in a woman aged 25 to 45 in good health. The CDR3 DNA sequence: TGTGCCATCAGTGTTGGGGGCTCACCCCTCCACTTT. Its translation: CAISVGGSPLHF.